Following are 5 T cell receptor beta chains from one sample sequenced in a study of technical replicates of blood from a few donors. Generated by immunoSEQ multiplex PCR, the TCRdb table keeps only in-frame clones and is missing some. The data contain some 66,000 clones, roughly 98% of them singletons. What was sequenced was T cells isolated from PBMCs. All receptors come from a human donor in good health.

The chain couples TRBV2 to TRBJ1-5, with TRBD1 as a possible D gene (5 bases). Trimming shortened V by 6 bases and J by 0 bases, and 12 bases separated the two germline ends. The CDR3 covers 15 residues. Germline V CDR1 and CDR2: SNHLY, FYNNEI. CDR3 region: CASRETEYSNQPQHF. CDR3 nucleotide sequence: TGTGCCAGCAGAGAGACAGAATATAGCAATCAGCCCCAGCATTTT.

The V gene is TRBV28, the J gene TRBJ2-7; the D is unclear. The CDR3 loop spans 13 amino acids. Germline CDR1 and CDR2: MDHEN and SYDVKM. Trimming cost V 2 bases and J 0 bases, with 5 bases left between them. CDR3 DNA sequence: TGTGCCAGCAGTTTACAGGACTCCTACGAGCAGTACTTC. Its translation: CASSLQDSYEQYF.

The chain carries TRBV6-1 and TRBJ1-2; the D is unclear. Germline V CDR1 and CDR2: MNHNS, SASEGT. V shed 2 bases and J shed 4 bases, with 8 bases lying between them. There are 13 residues in the CDR3. CDR3: CASSERGSYGYTF. Here the CDR3 DNA reads TGTGCCAGCAGTGAACGAGGGTCCTATGGCTACACCTTC.

The rearrangement links TRBV7-9 to TRBJ2-6, with unresolved D. CDR1 is SEHNR and CDR2 is FQNEAQ in the germline V gene (reference sequence). The CDR3 consists of 16 residues. V was pared by 2 bases and J by 4 bases, with 12 bases between. The CDR3 protein is CASSLLSSSGANVLTF. The CDR3, as DNA: TGTGCCAGCAGCTTACTATCGAGTTCAGGGGCCAACGTCCTGACTTTC.

V and J are TRBV28 and TRBJ1-2, with TRBD1 matching over 9 bases. CDR3 length: 14 amino acids. Germline loops: CDR1 MDHEN, CDR2 SYDVKM. V lost 6 bases to trimming and J lost 7 bases; unmatched junction nucleotides: 9. CDR3 DNA: TGTGCCAGCAGCAGCGACAGGGGGGCCTCTGGCTACACCTTC. It codes for CASSSDRGASGYTF.